This T cell receptor (beta chain) was recorded in a study of T cells after yellow fever vaccination. Of note for this clonotype: What it binds is unknown.

In making TCR cDNA, 5'RACE template switching added a universal primer site and UMIs to it. TCRdb reprocessed the 5' RACE reads with MiXCR, giving one entry per CDR3 protein. The table has more than 300,000 distinct CDR3 sequences, around 10% seen once. The study, taken as a whole, reports: Abundant contaminating clonotypes from the bulk population could appear in FACS-sorted repertoires. Clonotypes found in both CD4 and CD8 compartments made up a small share.

The CDR3 runs 15 residues. Germline CDR1 reads SGHAT; CDR2 reads FQDESV (reference sequence). V lost 4 bases, J lost 3 bases, and 3 bases stayed unmatched. The sequences come from CD4+ T cells sorted from PBMCs, collected 45 days after the yellow fever booster vaccination. The receptor comes from a man between 18 and 35 years old who received the YFV17D yellow fever vaccine. The rearrangement joins TRBV11-1 to TRBJ2-2; 9 bases are a match to TRBD1. Here the CDR3 DNA reads TGTGCCAGCAGCTCCGGACAGGGGTACACCGGGGAGCTGTTTTTT. Protein: CASSSGQGYTGELFF.